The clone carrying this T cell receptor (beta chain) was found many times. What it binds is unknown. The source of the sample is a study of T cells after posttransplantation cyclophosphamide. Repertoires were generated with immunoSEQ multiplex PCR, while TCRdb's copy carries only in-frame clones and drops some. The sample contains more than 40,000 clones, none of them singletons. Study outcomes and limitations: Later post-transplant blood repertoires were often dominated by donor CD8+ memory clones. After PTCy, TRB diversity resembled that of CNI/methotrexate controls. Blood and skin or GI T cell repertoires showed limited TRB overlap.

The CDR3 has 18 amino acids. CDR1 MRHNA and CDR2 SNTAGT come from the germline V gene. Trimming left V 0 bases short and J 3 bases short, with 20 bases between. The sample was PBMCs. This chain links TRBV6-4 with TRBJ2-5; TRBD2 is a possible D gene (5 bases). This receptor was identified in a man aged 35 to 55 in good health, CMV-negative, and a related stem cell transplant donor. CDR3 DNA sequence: TGTGCCAGCAGTGACTCGGGTGTTATCGGGGATGATAAAGAGACCCAGTACTTC. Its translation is CASSDSGVIGDDKETQYF.